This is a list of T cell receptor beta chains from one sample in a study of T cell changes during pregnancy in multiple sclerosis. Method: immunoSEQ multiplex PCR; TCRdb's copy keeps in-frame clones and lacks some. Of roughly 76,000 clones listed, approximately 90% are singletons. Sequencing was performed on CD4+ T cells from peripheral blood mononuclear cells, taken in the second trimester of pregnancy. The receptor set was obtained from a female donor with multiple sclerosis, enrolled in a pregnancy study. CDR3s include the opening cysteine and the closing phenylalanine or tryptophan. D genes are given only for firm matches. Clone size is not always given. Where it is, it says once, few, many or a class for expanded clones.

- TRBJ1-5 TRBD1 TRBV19 TGTGCCAGTAGTATTCAGGGGGATCAGCCCCAGCATTTT CASSIQGDQPQHF
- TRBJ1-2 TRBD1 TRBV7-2 TGTGCCAGCAGCCTGGACAGGGTTTCCGGCTACACCTTC CASSLDRVSGYTF
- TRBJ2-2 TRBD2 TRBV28 TGTGCCAGCAGGGGACTAGCGGGTCGAAAGAACACCGGGGAGCTGTTTTTT CASRGLAGRKNTGELFF
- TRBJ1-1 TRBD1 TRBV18 TGTGCCAGCTCACAACTGACCCTGACAGGGGGAAACACTGAAGCTTTCTTT CASSQLTLTGGNTEAFF
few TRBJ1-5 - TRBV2 TGTGCCAGCAGAGAGACAGGCAATCAGCCCCAGCATTTT CASRETGNQPQHF
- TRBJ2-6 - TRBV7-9 TGTGCCAGCAGCTTAGGGCTCCTGCGGGCCAACGTCCTGACTTTC CASSLGLLRANVLTF
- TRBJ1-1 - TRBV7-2 TGTGCCAGCAGCTTAATGGCGAACACTGAAGCTTTCTTT CASSLMANTEAFF
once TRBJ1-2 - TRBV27 TGTGCCAGCAGAGGTAGTTCAGATGGGAGGTATGGCTACACCTTC CASRGSSDGRYGYTF
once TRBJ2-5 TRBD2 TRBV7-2 TGTGCCAGCAGCTTCGGGACTAGCGGACAAGAGACCCAGTACTTC CASSFGTSGQETQYF
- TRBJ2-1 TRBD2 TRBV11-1 TGTGCCAGCACCGAACCGGGACTAGAATTCAATGAGCAGTTCTTC CASTEPGLEFNEQFF
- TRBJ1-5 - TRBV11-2 TGTGCCAGCAGCTCCGTTAGCAATCAGCCCCAGCATTTT CASSSVSNQPQHF
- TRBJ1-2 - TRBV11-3 TGTGCCAGCAGCTTAGCTTCCGGGCGGGATGGCTACACCTTC CASSLASGRDGYTF
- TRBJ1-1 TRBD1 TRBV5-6 TGTGCCAGCAGCGCCGGGACAGTACTCGAAGCTTTCTTT CASSAGTVLEAFF
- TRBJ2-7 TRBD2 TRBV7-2 TGTGCCAGCAGCTTAGGGGTTAGCGGGAGGCTTAAGCAGTACTTC CASSLGVSGRLKQYF
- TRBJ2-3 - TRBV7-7 TGTGCTAGCAGCTTAGCCAGGGACACAGATACGCAGTATTTT CASSLARDTDTQYF
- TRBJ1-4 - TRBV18 TGTGCCAGCTCACACCTGACAGCGCCTGCAACTAATGAAAAACTGTTTTTT CASSHLTAPATNEKLFF
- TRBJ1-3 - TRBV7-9 TGTGCCAGCAGCTTACGTACAGAAACTGGAAACACCATATATTTT CASSLRTETGNTIYF
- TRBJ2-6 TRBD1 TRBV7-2 TGTGCCAGCAGCTTACGACAGGGGGCGATCGGGGCCAACGTCCTGACTTTC CASSLRQGAIGANVLTF
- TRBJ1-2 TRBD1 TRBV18 TGTGCCAGCTCCGCCCTCCTGACAGGGCTCGGCTACACCTTC CASSALLTGLGYTF
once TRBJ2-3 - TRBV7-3 TGTGCCAGCAGCTTAGGAGGGAGCGCAGATACGCAGTATTTT CASSLGGSADTQYF
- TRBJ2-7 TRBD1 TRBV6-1 TGTGCCAGCAGCGACAGAGGGACAGGCTCCTACGAGCAGTACTTC CASSDRGTGSYEQYF
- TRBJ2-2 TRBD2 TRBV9 TGTGCCAGCAGTAATCCGGGACTAGTGGCCACCGGGGAGCTGTTTTTT CASSNPGLVATGELFF
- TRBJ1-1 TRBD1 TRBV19 TGTGCCAGTAGGCGAGGGACAGGGGGCACGAGCACTGAAGCTTTCTTT CASRRGTGGTSTEAFF
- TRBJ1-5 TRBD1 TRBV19 TGTGCCAGTAGTATTCGGACAGGTCCAAGGCAGCCCCAGCATTTT CASSIRTGPRQPQHF
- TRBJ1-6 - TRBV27 TGTGCCAGCAGTTTAAAAAGTTCTGGTCTATATAATTCACCCCTCCACTTT CASSLKSSGLYNSPLHF
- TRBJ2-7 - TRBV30 TGTGCCTGGAGTCCCGGGATGGGGTACGAGCAGTACTTC CAWSPGMGYEQYF
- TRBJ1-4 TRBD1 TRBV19 TGTGCCAGTAGTGCCCCGGGACAGGATGAAAAACTGTTTTTT CASSAPGQDEKLFF
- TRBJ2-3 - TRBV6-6 TGTGCCAGCAGTTACGGCGGTAACACAGATACGCAGTATTTT CASSYGGNTDTQYF
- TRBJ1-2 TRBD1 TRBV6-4 TGTGCCAGCAGTGACTCTCGACAGGGTGTTGGCGGCTACACCTTC CASSDSRQGVGGYTF
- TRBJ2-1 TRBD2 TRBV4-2 TGTGCCAGCAGCCAAGGGGCACGAGCGGGAGTTGATGTGCAGTTCTTC CASSQGARAGVDVQFF
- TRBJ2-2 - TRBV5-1 TGCGCCAGCAGCCCCTCTGACACCGGGGAGCTGTTTTTT CASSPSDTGELFF
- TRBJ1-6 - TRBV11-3 TGTGCCAGCAGCCTAGTTGGCAGGGTTTATAATTCACCCCTCCACTTT CASSLVGRVYNSPLHF
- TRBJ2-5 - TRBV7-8 TGTGCCAGCAGCCAACGGCGGCTAGGCCAAGAGACCCAGTACTTC CASSQRRLGQETQYF
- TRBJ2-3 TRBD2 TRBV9 TGTGCCAGCAGCGCCGCATATAGCGGGGGGTTAGCAGATACGCAGTATTTT CASSAAYSGGLADTQYF
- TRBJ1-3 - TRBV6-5 TGTGCCAGCAGCACCTGGAGGTTCTCTGGAAACACCATATATTTT CASSTWRFSGNTIYF
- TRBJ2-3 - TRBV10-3 TGTGCCATCAGTGAGTCTGCCGGGACAGATACGCAGTATTTT CAISESAGTDTQYF
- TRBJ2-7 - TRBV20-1 TGCAGTGCTGGACAGTCCCACGAGCAGTACTTC CSAGQSHEQYF